A selection of T cell receptor beta chains follows, all from one sample in a study of blood T cell repertoires in COVID-19. Libraries were prepared by immunoSEQ multiplex PCR; TCRdb keeps only in-frame clonotypes and omits some of them. The sample lists 300,000 or so clones; roughly 87% were seen once. Sequencing was carried out using PBMCs or T cells enriched from blood (not recorded which). Source of these receptors: a woman aged 30 to 39 who had recovered from COVID-19. Both conserved end residues are part of each CDR3.

V: TRBV19; J: TRBJ2-2; CDR3: CASSRLAGDTGELFF
V: TRBV27; J: TRBJ2-1; CDR3: CASSFYTLPGSGAYNEQFF
V: TRBV7-8; J: TRBJ2-6; CDR3: CASSLRGGSGANVLTF
V: TRBV4-2; J: TRBJ2-3; CDR3: CASSQGAGSLSTDTQYF
V: TRBV28; J: TRBJ1-6; CDR3: CASSFYGWGEGQGDYNSPLHF
V: TRBV7-2; J: TRBJ1-1; CDR3: CASSLEGVSNTEAFF
V: TRBV28; J: TRBJ2-2; CDR3: CASSPLAGGMNTGELFF
V: TRBV5-4; J: TRBJ2-5; CDR3: CASSLGSGGGRETQYF
V: TRBV6-5; J: TRBJ2-5; CDR3: CASSSWDRQETQYF
V: TRBV14; J: TRBJ1-3; CDR3: CASSQVTGAGNTIYF
V: TRBV7-9; J: TRBJ1-2; CDR3: CASSLTGTGNGYTF
V: TRBV28; J: TRBJ1-2; CDR3: CASSFGQVNYGYTF
V: TRBV28; J: TRBJ1-3; CDR3: CASIQGNTIYF
V: TRBV19; J: TRBJ2-1; CDR3: CASRVQRGAYNEQFF
V: TRBV7-9; J: TRBJ1-1; CDR3: CASTPPTRDRVPNTEAFF
V: TRBV6-5; J: TRBJ2-3; CDR3: CASSSTSGGADTQYF
V: TRBV5-6; J: TRBJ2-5; CDR3: CASSSRGEGETQYF
V: TRBV27; J: TRBJ1-2; CDR3: CASSPLGQGNGYTF
V: TRBV18; J: TRBJ1-5; CDR3: CASSGTGGNQPQHF
V: TRBV5-4; J: TRBJ2-7; CDR3: CASSPPGSTYEQYF
V: TRBV5-4; J: TRBJ1-2; CDR3: CASSSRQGVRSGYTF
V: TRBV18; J: TRBJ2-1; CDR3: CASSPQLAGGQNEQFF
V: TRBV21-1; J: TRBJ1-1; CDR3: CASSSRTDLPPGDTEAFF
V: TRBV5-4; J: TRBJ2-7; CDR3: CASSFRGGLSYEQYF
V: TRBV9; J: TRBJ1-5; CDR3: CASSSGQGDQPQHF
V: TRBV7-9; J: TRBJ2-1; CDR3: CASSLDSYNEQFF
V: TRBV5-4; J: TRBJ2-7; CDR3: CASSLQIAGGAYEQYF
V: TRBV28; J: TRBJ2-3; CDR3: CASTSPFGLAGGGTDTQYF
V: TRBV15; J: TRBJ1-5; CDR3: CATSRDSALTGNQPQHF
V: TRBV2; J: TRBJ2-3; CDR3: CASSEGRGGATDTQYF
V: TRBV19; J: TRBJ2-6; CDR3: CASTHRPDSLSGANVLTF
V: TRBV19; J: TRBJ2-7; CDR3: CASRDPGQGIGEQYF